The 10 T cell receptor beta chains in this list originate from one sample, sequenced in a study of T cell responses to AZD1222 COVID-19 vaccine (dated by TCRdb to about 2021). Taken with the paper, the label for time point translates to: baseline before first vaccination. Library prep was done by the immunoSEQ multiplex PCR assay. TCRdb provides this immuneACCESS table in a form limited to in-frame rearrangements. Some clones are lacking; in checked studies, under half of them reflect an unresolved V gene, and why the rest are absent is not known. Here the sample has about 150,000 clones; roughly nine tenths occur a single time. The ten largest clones represent about 2.8% of the sample. Sequencing used peripheral blood, obtained on day 0 of AZD1222 vaccination. The receptors were sampled from an adult in good health.

V usage is TRBV4-1 and J usage is TRBJ1-3; D not resolved. The V gene lost 2 bases and the J gene lost 1 base, with 12 bases spanning the gap. CDR1 is MGHRA, CDR2 YSYEKL, per germline. This CDR3 contains 16 residues. The CDR3 DNA sequence: TGCGCCAGCAGCCAAACTGTGACGGCGTCTGGAAACACCATATATTTT. Translation: CASSQTVTASGNTIYF.

V gene TRBV15 combines with J gene TRBJ1-5; D remains ambiguous. Germline V gives CDR1 LNHNV, CDR2 YYDKDF (reference sequence). Trimming shortened V by 8 bases and J by 4 bases, and 15 bases separated the two germline ends. The CDR3 has 14 amino acids. In nucleotides, the CDR3 is TGTGCCACCGAGGTAGGGTCTGGGAATCAGCCCCAGCATTTT. Translating gives CATEVGSGNQPQHF. Together with reference TRBV15 and TRBJ1-5, the CDR3 gives the full variable domain: DAMVIQNPRYQVTQFGKPVTLSCSQTLNHNVMYWYQQKSSQAPKLLFHYYDKDFNNEADTPDNFQSRRPNTSFCFLDIRSPGLGDTAMYLCATEVGSGNQPQHFGDGTRLSIL.

This clone was recorded a few times. The J gene is TRBJ1-2, the V gene TRBV7-2; tentatively, D is TRBD1 (5 bases). V lost 4 bases and J 8 bases, leaving 14 bases between the germline ends. There are 13 residues in the CDR3. Germline-derived CDR1 and CDR2 are SGHTA and FQGNSA. CDR3 DNA sequence: TGTGCCAGCAGCTCCGCTGGGGGGGGAGGCTACACCTTC. It is translated as CASSSAGGGGYTF.

This clone was observed a few times. The chain joins TRBV5-5 to TRBJ1-5; a weak D match, TRBD1 (5 bases). Trimming cost V 4 bases and J 5 bases, with 13 bases left between them. Germline lookup yields CDR1 SGHKS and CDR2 YYEKEE (reference sequence). The CDR3 spans 14 residues. This chain's CDR3 is CASSGAVAHQPQHF. CDR3 DNA: TGTGCCAGCAGCGGGGCTGTCGCTCATCAGCCCCAGCATTTT.

The chain has TRBV5-6 and TRBJ1-3; D is possibly TRBD1 (5 bases). Trimming removed 5 bases at V and 3 bases at J, with 12 bases between. CDR1 and CDR2 from the germline V gene are SGHDT and YYEEEE. This CDR3 contains 14 residues. Here the CDR3 reads CASRFQGDGNTIYF. DNA for the CDR3: TGTGCCAGCAGGTTCCAGGGAGATGGAAACACCATATATTTT.

This chain joins TRBV4-2 and TRBJ2-3; 8 bases line up with TRBD2. After removal of 1 base from V and 2 bases from J, the junction contained 2 bases not matched to a gene. This CDR3 is built from 15 residues. The germline V gene encodes CDR1 LGHNA and CDR2 YNFKEQ. CDR3 in DNA: TGTGCCAGCAGCCAAGGGCGGGGGGACACAGATACGCAGTATTTT. It is translated as CASSQGRGDTDTQYF.

This rearrangement joins TRBV10-3 to TRBJ1-1; 9 bases fit TRBD1. Germline V CDR1 and CDR2: ENHRY, SYGVKD. The trim removed 5 bases at V and 4 bases at J, leaving 8 bases unmatched. This CDR3 has 15 amino acids. The CDR3 region is CAISRRGQGGTEAFF. The CDR3 DNA sequence: TGTGCCATCAGTCGTAGGGGACAGGGAGGCACTGAAGCTTTCTTT.

The gene calls are TRBV6-5 and TRBJ2-5; tentative D call: TRBD1 (7 bases). Germline V gene sequence: CDR1 MNHEY, CDR2 SVGAGI. The CDR3 is 15 residues long. Trimming left V 5 bases short and J 3 bases short, with 16 bases between. The CDR3 DNA reads as TGTGCCAGCAGTCCCGGCGGGACAGATGAAGAGACCCAGTACTTC. It yields the protein CASSPGGTDEETQYF.

The CDR3 sequence: CASSVGTVTNSPLHF. The CDR3 region has the DNA TGTGCCAGTAGTGTCGGGACAGTGACTAATTCACCCCTCCACTTT. This chain connects TRBV19 to TRBJ1-6; 7 bases fit TRBD1. Trimming cost V 5 bases and J 6 bases; bases outside gene matches: 7. The CDR3 contains 15 residues. Germline loops: CDR1 LNHDA, CDR2 SQIVND (reference sequence).

The chain is built from TRBV6-5 and TRBJ2-7, with D unresolved. Trimming took 6 bases from V and 5 from J, leaving 14 bases between them. Germline V lookup: CDR1 MNHEY, CDR2 SVGAGI. CDR3 length: 13 amino acids. CDR3 residues: CASSLDPDHEQYF. In DNA form, the CDR3 reads TGTGCCAGCAGCCTGGACCCGGACCACGAGCAGTACTTC.